This entry lists 32 T cell receptor beta chains sequenced from one sample in a study of T cell changes during pregnancy in multiple sclerosis. TCRdb keeps only in-frame clones here, not all; method: immunoSEQ multiplex PCR. This table has over 100,000 clones, 92% appearing once. This specimen was peripheral blood, taken in the third trimester of pregnancy. All receptors derive from a female donor with multiple sclerosis, enrolled in a pregnancy study.

This chain uses TRBV30 with TRBJ1-1, with 9 bases fitting TRBD1. From germline, CDR1 is GTSNPN and CDR2 SVGIG (reference sequence). This CDR3 has 13 amino acids. V dropped 5 bases and J dropped 6; count of bases not matched to a gene: 7. The CDR3 here is CAWLKDRGAEAFF. The CDR3 bases are TGTGCCTGGTTAAAGGACAGGGGTGCTGAAGCTTTCTTT.

This rearrangement joins TRBV30 to TRBJ2-1; 8 bases fit TRBD2. Germline values: CDR1 GTSNPN, CDR2 SVGIG (reference sequence). This CDR3 has 14 residues. Germline trimming cut 3 bases from V and 3 bases from J; bases unmatched to any gene: 4. CDR3 coding DNA: TGTGCCTGGAGCGTAGCGGGACTCTACAATGAGCAGTTCTTC. Amino acids: CAWSVAGLYNEQFF. Full variable domain (remainder filled in from reference TRBV30 and TRBJ2-1): SQTIHQWPATLVQPVGSPLSLECTVEGTSNPNLYWYRQAAGRGLQLLFYSVGIGQISSEVPQNLSASRPQDRQFILSSKKLLLSDSGFYLCAWSVAGLYNEQFFGPGTRLTVL.

The chain uses TRBV28 and TRBJ1-2; weak D call: TRBD1 (6 bases). CDR3 length: 15 amino acids. V shed 3 bases and J shed 4 bases, with 15 bases lying between them. The germline gives CDR1 MDHEN, CDR2 SYDVKM. Here the CDR3 reads CASSFGGGGGYGYTF. CDR3 sequence (DNA): TGTGCCAGCAGTTTTGGAGGGGGAGGGGGCTATGGCTACACCTTC.

The chain has TRBV19 and TRBJ1-1, with D unresolved. The CDR3 runs 15 residues. V was clipped by 10 bases and J by 5 bases, with 23 bases between them. CDR1 and CDR2 (germline): LNHDA, SQIVND (reference sequence). The DNA of the CDR3 is TGTGCCACCTTAGGAGCAGGTGGGAGGTTAACTGAAGCTTTCTTT. Protein product: CATLGAGGRLTEAFF. Drawing the rest from reference TRBV19 and TRBJ1-1, the complete variable domain is DGGITQSPKYLFRKEGQNVTLSCEQNLNHDAMYWYRQDPGQGLRLIYYSQIVNDFQKGDIAEGYSVSREKKESFPLTVTSAQKNPTAFYLCATLGAGGRLTEAFFGQGTRLTVV.

The rearrangement uses TRBV29-1 and TRBJ1-1, with D hard to call. V lost 6 bases, J lost 3 bases, and 17 bases lay in between. The CDR3 consists of 14 residues. CDR1 and CDR2 (germline): SQVTM, ANQGSEA. This CDR3 is CSVASGLRDTEAFF. CDR3 nucleotides: TGCAGCGTGGCCTCCGGGCTGAGGGACACTGAAGCTTTCTTT.

The chain is built from TRBV7-3 and TRBJ1-4; D gene ambiguous. Germline CDR1 reads SGHTA; CDR2 reads FQGTGA. The CDR3 length is 15 residues. Deletions cut 2 bases from V and 7 bases from J, with 14 bases between. The CDR3 DNA follows: TGTGCCAGCAGCTTATACCCGGGAATGAGTGAAAAACTGTTTTTT. Its protein is CASSLYPGMSEKLFF.

This sequence joins TRBV5-1 and TRBJ1-2; D is undetermined. Germline CDR1 and CDR2: SGHRS and YFSETQ. V was shortened by 0 bases and J by 4 bases, with 10 bases between the two germline ends. The CDR3 loop spans 14 amino acids. CDR3 sequence: CASSLVTTTYGYTF. The DNA of the CDR3 is TGCGCCAGCAGCTTGGTGACAACCACCTATGGCTACACCTTC.

This clone appeared once. V usage is TRBV28 and J usage is TRBJ2-6; tentative D call: TRBD2 (6 bases). This CDR3 has 18 residues. The germline V gene has CDR1 MDHEN and CDR2 SYDVKM. Trimming left V 5 bases short and J 0 bases short, with 17 bases between. As DNA, the CDR3 is TGTGCCAGCAGTCCAGCCTTAGCGGCCACCTCTGGGGCCAACGTCCTGACTTTC. It is translated as CASSPALAATSGANVLTF.

V gene TRBV10-3 combines with J gene TRBJ2-3, with D possibly matching TRBD2 (6 bases). The V gene lost 7 bases and the J gene lost 1 base, with 12 bases spanning the gap. The CDR3 has 14 amino acids. The V gene's germline CDR1 is ENHRY and CDR2 SYGVKD. CDR3 nucleotides: TGTGCCATCACGGGGGACTTTCGCACAGATACGCAGTATTTT. Translating gives CAITGDFRTDTQYF.

V usage is TRBV18 and J usage is TRBJ2-7; TRBD2 is a possible D gene (5 bases). Germline-derived CDR1 and CDR2 are KGHSH and LQKENI. With 3 bases removed from V and 0 bases from J, the gap between germline ends came to 15 bases. CDR3 length equals 16 residues. CDR3 region: CASSPGFRESSYEQYF. For the CDR3, the DNA is TGTGCCAGCTCACCCGGGTTTCGGGAAAGCTCCTACGAGCAGTACTTC.

The chain is built from TRBV6-6 and TRBJ1-2; unclear D gene. V shed 4 bases and J shed 5 bases, with 8 bases lying between them. Germline CDR1 MNHNY, CDR2 SVGAGI (reference sequence). The CDR3 runs to 12 residues. CDR3 region: CASSSSGYGYTF. CDR3 bases: TGTGCCAGCAGTTCGTCCGGGTATGGCTACACCTTC.

This clone appeared a few times. The chain is built from TRBV27 and TRBJ1-1; no firm D call. Germline CDR1 and CDR2: MNHEY and SMNVEV (reference sequence). The CDR3 length is 14 residues. Trimming shortened V by 6 bases and J by 1 base, and 12 bases separated the two germline ends. The CDR3 DNA is TGTGCCAGCAGGCTCCTTTCGGGGAACACTGAAGCTTTCTTT. It yields the protein CASRLLSGNTEAFF.

The chain uses TRBV11-2 and TRBJ2-1, with a possible D match to TRBD1 (6 bases). The CDR3 contains 13 residues. CDR1 is SGHAT and CDR2 is FQNNGV in the germline V gene. The V and J ends lost 5 bases and 7 bases respectively, with 12 bases between them. CDR3 sequence reads: CASSANRENEQFF. In nucleotides, the CDR3 is TGTGCCAGCAGCGCCAACAGGGAGAATGAGCAGTTCTTC.

The V gene is TRBV5-1, the J gene TRBJ2-7; 13 bases fit TRBD2. The CDR3 runs to 19 residues. Germline lookup yields CDR1 SGHRS and CDR2 YFSETQ. The V segment lost 4 bases and the J segment 2 bases; nucleotides outside the gene matches: 15. This CDR3 reads CASSPTPALAGGLPYEQYF. In DNA, the CDR3 is TGCGCCAGCAGCCCCACGCCCGCACTAGCGGGGGGGCTCCCCTACGAGCAGTACTTC. Using reference TRBV5-1 and TRBJ2-7 for the parts outside the CDR3, the full variable domain is KAGVTQTPRYLIKTRGQQVTLSCSPISGHRSVSWYQQTPGQGLQFLFEYFSETQRNKGNFPGRFSGRQFSNSRSEMNVSTLELGDSALYLCASSPTPALAGGLPYEQYFGPGTRLTVT.

The chain couples TRBV11-2 to TRBJ2-5, with 10 bases fitting TRBD2. Germline V gene sequence: CDR1 SGHAT, CDR2 FQNNGV. Trimming cost V 5 bases and J 4 bases; bases outside gene matches: 16. This CDR3 spans 18 amino acids. The CDR3 spells CASSRLGLAGARGETQYF. In nucleotides, the CDR3 is TGTGCCAGCAGCCGACTGGGGCTAGCGGGAGCTCGGGGAGAGACCCAGTACTTC. The full variable domain, rest sourced from reference TRBV11-2 and TRBJ2-5, is EAGVAQSPRYKIIEKRQSVAFWCNPISGHATLYWYQQILGQGPKLLIQFQNNGVVDDSQLPKDRFSAERLKGVDSTLKIQPAKLEDSAVYLCASSRLGLAGARGETQYFGPGTRLLVL.

The V gene is TRBV7-3, the J gene TRBJ1-1, with 7 bases that match TRBD1. V shed 5 bases, J shed 4 bases, and the junction held 7 bases outside the gene matches. The CDR3 runs 14 residues. Per germline, CDR1 SGHTA and CDR2 FQGTGA. CDR3 sequence: CASSRQGSGTEAFF. The CDR3 nucleotides are TGTGCCAGCAGCCGACAGGGATCGGGCACTGAAGCTTTCTTT. Together with reference TRBV7-3 and TRBJ1-1, the CDR3 gives the full variable domain: GAGVSQTPSNKVTEKGKYVELRCDPISGHTALYWYRQSLGQGPEFLIYFQGTGAADDSGLPNDRFFAVRPEGSVSTLKIQRTERGDSAVYLCASSRQGSGTEAFFGQGTRLTVV.

The chain has TRBV30 and TRBJ1-2; D not certain. The length of the CDR3 is 14 residues. From germline, CDR1 is GTSNPN and CDR2 SVGIG (reference sequence). The V end was cut by 2 bases, the J end by 0 bases, with 10 bases between. Here the CDR3 DNA reads TGTGCCTGGAGTCCGAAACTAGCTAACTATGGCTACACCTTC. Amino acid sequence: CAWSPKLANYGYTF.

The rearrangement uses TRBV6-5 and TRBJ1-1, with D unresolved. The CDR3 extends over 15 amino acids. Germline CDR1 and CDR2: MNHEY and SVGAGI. Trimming stripped 0 bases from V and 1 base from J, with 9 bases between. DNA for the CDR3: TGTGCCAGCAGTTACTCGAACGAGGGGAACACTGAAGCTTTCTTT. Its translation is CASSYSNEGNTEAFF.

The genes are TRBV27 and TRBJ2-7; 7 nucleotides line up with TRBD1. Germline CDR1 and CDR2: MNHEY and SMNVEV (reference sequence). The CDR3 totals 14 residues. The V and J ends lost 2 bases and 2 bases, in that order; junction bases with no gene match: 3. The CDR3 loop is CASSLRGPTYEQYF. The CDR3 DNA follows: TGTGCCAGCAGTTTAAGGGGGCCAACCTACGAGCAGTACTTC.

This clone was recorded only once. The V and J genes are TRBV28 and TRBJ2-7; D call uncertain. Germline V gene sequence: CDR1 MDHEN, CDR2 SYDVKM. The CDR3 covers 16 residues. The germline V and J ends were trimmed by 5 bases and 0 bases, with 17 bases remaining between them. The CDR3 here is CASSPPTRLSSYEQYF. The CDR3 nucleotides are TGTGCCAGCAGTCCACCGACTCGCCTCAGCTCCTACGAGCAGTACTTC.

The chain uses TRBV6-6 and TRBJ1-5; a weak D match, TRBD1 (6 bases). Germline-derived CDR1 and CDR2 are MNHNY and SVGAGI (reference sequence). This CDR3 is 15 amino acids long. With 5 bases removed from V and 0 bases from J, the gap between germline ends came to 11 bases. CDR3 amino acids: CASSRTVNSNQPQHF. Here the CDR3 DNA reads TGTGCCAGCAGTAGGACAGTCAATAGCAATCAGCCCCAGCATTTT.

The CDR3 sequence: CASSWGQGKDEKLFF. Here the CDR3 DNA reads TGTGCCAGCAGCTGGGGACAGGGAAAGGACGAAAAACTGTTTTTT. The chain joins TRBV7-6 to TRBJ1-4; TRBD1 matches 9 bases. V was pared by 4 bases and J by 8 bases, with 8 bases of the junction left unmatched. Per the germline V gene, CDR1 is SGHVS and CDR2 is FNYEAQ. The CDR3 is 15 amino acids.

This chain joins TRBV19 and TRBJ2-7; 8 nucleotides match TRBD2. The germline V gene encodes CDR1 LNHDA and CDR2 SQIVND (reference sequence). This CDR3 is built from 13 residues. V gave up 5 bases and J gave up 7 bases; unmatched junction bases: 7. CDR3 amino acids: CASSHRLAYEQYF. CDR3 sequence (DNA): TGTGCCAGTAGTCATAGACTAGCGTATGAGCAGTACTTC.

The V gene is TRBV2, the J gene TRBJ2-7; 7 positions agree with TRBD2. V was pared by 2 bases and J by 7 bases, with 5 bases of the junction left unmatched. The CDR3 has 13 amino acids. Germline lookup yields CDR1 SNHLY and CDR2 FYNNEI. This CDR3 reads CASSESPGGEQYF. CDR3 sequence (DNA): TGTGCCAGCAGTGAATCCCCCGGGGGGGAGCAGTACTTC.

This rearrangement joins TRBV9 to TRBJ1-1; D remains unclear. Germline values: CDR1 SGDLS, CDR2 YYNGEE. The CDR3 is 15 residues long. With 3 bases removed from V and 1 base from J, the gap between germline ends came to 13 bases. The CDR3 loop reads CASSAMDWSNTEAFF. The CDR3 DNA reads TGTGCCAGCAGCGCAATGGACTGGTCGAACACTGAAGCTTTCTTT.

The J gene is TRBJ2-1, the V gene TRBV27, with a tentative D call TRBD2 (7 bases). Germline V lookup: CDR1 MNHEY, CDR2 SMNVEV (reference sequence). Trimming cost V 6 bases and J 6 bases, with 18 bases left between them. The CDR3 has 15 amino acids. The CDR3 DNA reads as TGTGCCAGCAGGCCCCTTTGGGGGGGGCCCAATGAGCAGTTCTTC. Encoded protein: CASRPLWGGPNEQFF.

This chain uses TRBV11-2 with TRBJ1-5; no clear D. CDR1 and CDR2 (germline): SGHAT, FQNNGV. The CDR3 sequence is 14 residues long. Trimming took off 5 bases at V and 10 bases at J, with 18 bases between the two ends. CDR3 in amino acids: CASSPSSSRGPQHF. The DNA for the CDR3 is TGTGCCAGCAGCCCCTCCTCCAGTCGGGGACCCCAGCATTTT.

The chain is built from TRBV7-2 and TRBJ2-7, with TRBD2 matching 7 bases. The CDR3 is made up of 13 amino acids. Germline CDR1 and CDR2: SGHTA and FQGNSA. After removal of 1 base from V and 5 bases from J, the junction contained 2 bases not matched to a gene. CDR3 nucleotides: TGTGCCAGCAGCTTAGTGGGAGGGAACGAGCAGTACTTC. Translating gives CASSLVGGNEQYF.

The chain joins TRBV11-1 to TRBJ2-7, with D perhaps matching TRBD1 (5 bases). The germline gives CDR1 SGHAT, CDR2 FQDESV (reference sequence). The CDR3 runs to 15 residues. Between the trimmed V and J ends, which lost 5 bases and 2 bases, there was a span of 16 bases. The CDR3 sequence: CASSRGQTSAYEQYF. The CDR3 nucleotides read TGTGCCAGCAGCCGTGGACAAACAAGTGCCTACGAGCAGTACTTC.

The rearrangement links TRBV5-1 to TRBJ2-6; TRBD1 matches 10 bases. With 4 bases clipped from V and 2 bases from J, the junction kept 3 bases outside the gene matches. The germline V gene encodes CDR1 SGHRS and CDR2 YFSETQ. The CDR3 length is 16 residues. The CDR3 loop reads CASSGDRGPGANVLTF. In nucleotides, the CDR3 is TGCGCCAGCAGCGGTGACAGGGGGCCTGGGGCCAACGTCCTGACTTTC.

The rearrangement joins TRBV28 to TRBJ1-2; 9 bases line up with TRBD1. The germline V gene has CDR1 MDHEN and CDR2 SYDVKM. J gave up 5 bases and V 8 bases, and 12 bases lay outside the gene matches. The CDR3 totals 15 residues. The CDR3 DNA sequence: TGTGCCAGCGTTCCGGGGGACAGGGATAGATATGGCTACACCTTC. Residues: CASVPGDRDRYGYTF.

This clone came up a few times. Other DNA sequences within the sample encode an identical CDR3. This chain links TRBV9 with TRBJ2-3; TRBD2 aligns across 11 bases. This CDR3 has 15 amino acids. CDR1 is SGDLS and CDR2 is YYNGEE in the germline V gene. J was trimmed by 4 bases and V by 5 bases; bases with no gene match: 6. The CDR3: CASSLSGGAPDTQYF. In DNA form, the CDR3 reads TGTGCCAGCAGTCTTAGCGGGGGGGCCCCAGATACGCAGTATTTT. Supplemented by reference TRBV9 and TRBJ2-3, the full variable domain reads DSGVTQTPKHLITATGQRVTLRCSPRSGDLSVYWYQQSLDQGLQFLIQYYNGEERAKGNILERFSAQQFPDLHSELNLSSLELGDSALYFCASSLSGGAPDTQYFGPGTRLTVL.